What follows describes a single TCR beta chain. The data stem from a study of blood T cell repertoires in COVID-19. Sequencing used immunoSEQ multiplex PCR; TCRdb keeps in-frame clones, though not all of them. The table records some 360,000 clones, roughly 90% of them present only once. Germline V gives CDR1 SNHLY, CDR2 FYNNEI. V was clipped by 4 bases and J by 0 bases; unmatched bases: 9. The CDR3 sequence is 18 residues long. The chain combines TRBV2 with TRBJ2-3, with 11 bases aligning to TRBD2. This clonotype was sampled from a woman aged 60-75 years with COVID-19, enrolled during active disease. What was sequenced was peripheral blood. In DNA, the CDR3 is TGTGCCAGCAGTGCTCCCGGGACTAGCGGTACTAGCACAGATACGCAGTATTTT. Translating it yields CASSAPGTSGTSTDTQYF.